What follows are 17 T cell receptor beta chains derived from one specimen sequenced in a study of CD8+CD57+ T cells in acquired aplastic anemia. Patients sequenced had flow cytometry evidence of CD8+CD57+ cell expansion. Profiles of TCR beta VDJ and CDR3 were generated from a genomic DNA template. From the reads, TCRdb called clonotypes with MiXCR, one entry per CDR3 protein. The table has about 240,000 distinct CDR3 sequences, approximately 45% seen once; the top ten hold 7% to 10%. Sequenced sample: sorted CD4+, CD8+, or CD8+CD57+ T cells (not recorded which) from PBMCs. Every receptor here comes from a human donor with aplastic anemia.

V usage is TRBV30 and J usage is TRBJ1-1, with D maybe TRBD1 (6 bases). This CDR3 has 14 residues. From germline, CDR1 is GTSNPN and CDR2 SVGIG (reference sequence). Trimming stripped 8 bases from V and 8 bases from J, with 24 bases between. The DNA of the CDR3 is TGTGCCCTGAGCCGGGGGGGGGCGGGGTCCGAAGCTTTCTTT. It codes for CALSRGGAGSEAFF.

The chain employs TRBV5-1 and TRBJ2-7, with D perhaps matching TRBD1 (7 bases). The CDR3 loop spans 18 amino acids. V was cut by 0 bases and J by 3 bases, with 22 bases left in between. CDR1 is SGHRS, CDR2 YFSETQ, per germline. The CDR3 region is CASSLVGWRDRAFYEQYF. The DNA of the CDR3 is TGCGCCAGCAGCTTGGTAGGTTGGCGGGACAGAGCCTTCTACGAGCAGTACTTC.

This clonotype was observed a handful of times. The CDR3 coding sequence is TGCAGCGTCGATGACAGTCTATACGGCTACACCTTC. Its translation: CSVDDSLYGYTF. The chain has TRBV29-1 and TRBJ1-2, with D possibly TRBD1 on 5 matching bases. The V end lost 6 bases, the J end lost 8 bases, and 16 bases lay between the germline ends. Germline values: CDR1 SQVTM, CDR2 ANQGSEA. CDR3 length: 12 amino acids. Variable domain in full (rest from reference TRBV29-1 and TRBJ1-2): SAVISQKPSRDICQRGTSLTIQCQVDSQVTMMFWYRQQPGQSLTLIATANQGSEATYESGFVIDKFPISRPNLTFSTLTVSNMSPEDSSIYLCSVDDSLYGYTFGSGTRLTVV.

This chain connects TRBV27 to TRBJ2-7; D call uncertain. Germline V CDR1 and CDR2: MNHEY, SMNVEV (reference sequence). The V and J ends lost 7 bases and 4 bases respectively, with 14 bases between them. The CDR3 is 13 residues long. The CDR3 bases are TGTGCCAGCATTGGAGTAGGAAGATACGAGCAGTACTTC. Its translation: CASIGVGRYEQYF.

This clonotype was recorded many times. The gene calls are TRBV6-1 and TRBJ1-1, with 7 bases that match TRBD1. J was trimmed by 5 bases and V by 3 bases; bases with no gene match: 9. The CDR3 sequence is 15 residues long. The germline V gene has CDR1 MNHNS and CDR2 SASEGT. CDR3 sequence (DNA): TGTGCCAGCAGTGATTTAGGGGGCAGGTCGACTGAAGCTTTCTTT. Translation gives CASSDLGGRSTEAFF.

This chain links TRBV20-1 with TRBJ1-2; maybe TRBD1 (5 bases). V dropped 6 bases and J dropped 4 bases, with 18 bases sitting between them. The germline V gene encodes CDR1 DFQATT and CDR2 SNEGSKA (reference sequence). This CDR3 has 14 residues. For the CDR3, the DNA is TGCAGTGCCAATCTTCTGACGGGACTCTATGGCTACACCTTC. It specifies CSANLLTGLYGYTF.

Points on this clonotype: Germline is not matched at one junction end, which may reflect a read error. The chain uses TRBV20-1 and TRBJ1-1; TRBD1 might be the D (5 bases). This CDR3 has 16 residues. Germline CDR1 reads DFQATT; CDR2 reads SNEGSKA (reference sequence). The CDR3 DNA is TGCAGTGCTAGAGACCTATATAAGGGGCAGGACACTGGAGCTCTCTTT. Translated: CSARDLYKGQDTGALF.

V and J are TRBV24-1 and TRBJ2-7; 7 nucleotides match TRBD1. V was clipped by 8 bases and J by 0 bases; unmatched bases: 6. Germline V gene sequence: CDR1 KGHDR, CDR2 SFDVKD. The CDR3 totals 14 residues. The CDR3 nucleotides read TGTGCCACCAAAAGGGGGCCAAGCTCCTACGAGCAGTACTTC. This sequence encodes CATKRGPSSYEQYF.

This chain joins TRBV20-1 and TRBJ2-5, with D tentatively TRBD2 (6 bases). The J call may be in error: the DNA end matches TRBJ2-1 better. There are 14 residues in the CDR3. Germline values: CDR1 DFQATT, CDR2 SNEGSKA (reference sequence). CDR3 residues: CSAPGDGDYNEQFF. CDR3 in DNA: TGCAGTGCCCCGGGGGACGGGGACTACAATGAGCAGTTCTTC.

The V gene is TRBV6-6, the J gene TRBJ2-2; D assignment may be TRBD1 or TRBD2 (5 bases each). The CDR3 has 16 amino acids. V was cut by 6 bases and J by 2 bases, with 16 bases left in between. Per germline, CDR1 MNHNY and CDR2 SVGAGI (reference sequence). The CDR3 sequence is CASSTTRDQNTGELFF. The CDR3 coding sequence is TGTGCCAGCAGCACTACACGGGACCAAAACACCGGGGAGCTGTTTTTT.

With regard to this clonotype: A much larger clone is a single base away; this may be a read error. J is TRBJ2-7 and V is TRBV6-1, with D uncertain. The CDR3 is made up of 14 amino acids. Germline loops: CDR1 MNHNS, CDR2 SASEGT. CDR3 protein: CAGSETESSYEQYF. CDR3 bases: TGTGCCGGCAGTGAAACAGAGAGCTCCTACGAGCAGTACTTC.

This clonotype occurred once. This sequence joins TRBV7-9 and TRBJ2-3; D unclear. This CDR3 is 14 amino acids long. Trimming cost V 2 bases and J 2 bases, with 8 bases left between them. Germline V gene sequence: CDR1 SEHNR, CDR2 FQNEAQ (reference sequence). The CDR3 DNA is TGTGCCAGCAGCTTAATCGGGTTCACAGATACGCAGTATTTT. Translating it yields CASSLIGFTDTQYF.

Comment on this clonotype: This may be a read error, as it is one base from a much larger clone. This chain joins TRBV7-9 and TRBJ1-2; D gene ambiguous. In germline, CDR1 is SEHNR, CDR2 FQNEAQ (reference sequence). The CDR3 runs to 15 residues. The CDR3 region has the DNA TGTGCCAGCAGCTTGGGGAGACCTGACAACTATGACTACACCTTC. This encodes CASSLGRPDNYDYTF.

This clonotype was detected many times. The chain employs TRBV9 and TRBJ1-2; 9 nucleotides agree with TRBD1. The CDR3 loop spans 16 amino acids. The germline V gene has CDR1 SGDLS and CDR2 YYNGEE. Trimming took 3 bases from V and 3 from J; bases not matched to a gene: 9. CDR3 sequence (DNA): TGTGCCAGCAGCGACCCGGGACAGGGAACTGACTATGGCTACACCTTC. Protein: CASSDPGQGTDYGYTF.

The chain joins TRBV20-1 to TRBJ1-4; TRBD1 aligns across 7 bases. The CDR3 is 14 residues long. The V and J ends lost 7 bases and 7 bases, in that order; junction bases with no gene match: 12. Germline-derived CDR1 and CDR2 are DFQATT and SNEGSKA (reference sequence). As DNA, the CDR3 is TGCAGTGTACGACAGGGCGGTGGTGGTGAAAAACTGTTTTTT. This codes for CSVRQGGGGEKLFF.

The chain recombines TRBV7-2 with TRBJ1-5; TRBD1 matches at 7 bases. J was trimmed by 8 bases and V by 4 bases; bases with no gene match: 5. The CDR3 is 13 amino acids. CDR1 and CDR2 from the germline V gene are SGHTA and FQGNSA. The CDR3 bases are TGTGCCAGCAGCTGGAGACAGGGAGAGCCCCAGCATTTT. Encoded protein: CASSWRQGEPQHF. Looking up the rest from reference TRBV7-2 and TRBJ1-5 gives the full variable domain: GAGVSQSPSNKVTEKGKDVELRCDPISGHTALYWYRQSLGQGLEFLIYFQGNSAPDKSGLPSDRFSAERTGGSVSTLTIQRTQQEDSAVYLCASSWRQGEPQHFGDGTRLSIL.

The chain combines TRBV7-4 with TRBJ2-5; 9 positions match TRBD1. The CDR3 totals 15 residues. The J segment lost 4 bases and the V segment lost 5 bases, leaving 8 bases of the junction unmatched. Germline CDR1 and CDR2: SGHVT and SQSDAQ. CDR3 DNA sequence: TGTGCCAGCAGCCTGGGACAGGGCCACCCAGAGACCCAGTACTTC. It yields the protein CASSLGQGHPETQYF.